This TCR beta chain was captured by sequencing in a study of technical replicates of blood from several donors. Only in-frame clones appear in the TCRdb table, and some are missing; sequencing was by immunoSEQ multiplex PCR. The sample yields 75,000 to 95,000 clones, 85% to 95% seen once. Per the germline V gene, CDR1 is ENHRY and CDR2 is SYGVKD. The CDR3 runs 14 residues. V shed 6 bases and J 5 bases; nucleotides not matched to a gene: 4. The receptor was derived from a human donor in good health. The chain employs TRBV10-3 and TRBJ2-7; 13 nucleotides agree with TRBD2. The sample taken for sequencing was T cells isolated from PBMCs. CDR3 DNA sequence: TGTGCCATCAGAGGACTAGCGGGAGTAGACGAGCAGTACTTC. It translates to CAIRGLAGVDEQYF.